The rows below give T cell receptor beta chains drawn from one sample of a study of cytomegalovirus exposure and HLA in healthy donors. Only in-frame clones appear in the TCRdb table, and some are missing; sequencing was by immunoSEQ multiplex PCR. The table lists 200,000 or so clones, 70% to 80% of them singletons, with around 4% in the top ten. The sample comprised PBMCs. All receptors come from a male donor in good health and CMV-seronegative. Both conserved end residues are part of each CDR3. A D gene is named only where the DNA matches it firmly. A clone size is listed for some rows: how often the clone was seen (once, few, many), or a class if it is expanded.

13	TRBV27	TRBJ2-7	TRBD2	-	TGTGCCAGCAGGCGCCAGGGAGGGCGCGAGCAGTACTTC	CASRRQGGREQYF
15	TRBV6-5	TRBJ1-2	TRBD1	-	TGTGCCAGCAGTCTCACAGGACAGGGGGGCTATGGCTACACCTTC	CASSLTGQGGYGYTF
16	TRBV18	TRBJ2-3	-	-	TGTGCCAGCTCACTCCTGACGGGGTCTGGCACAGATACGCAGTATTTT	CASSLLTGSGTDTQYF
14	TRBV27	TRBJ2-7	-	-	TGTGCCAGCAGTTTTAAGGGGTTCTCCTACGAGCAGTACTTC	CASSFKGFSYEQYF
14	TRBV5-6	TRBJ2-7	TRBD1	-	TGTGCCAGCAGCTTTGGGTCAGGGGGCCGCGAGCAGTACTTC	CASSFGSGGREQYF
17	TRBV5-1	TRBJ2-3	TRBD2	-	TGCGCCAGCAGCTTGGGGACTAGCGGGACGACGACAGATACGCAGTATTTT	CASSLGTSGTTTDTQYF
11	TRBV6-1	TRBJ2-1	-	-	TGTGCCAGCAGTGAAACAGATGAGCAGTTCTTC	CASSETDEQFF
15	TRBV4-2	TRBJ1-5	TRBD1	-	TGTGCCAGCAGCCAAGAAGGGGGCGCCGGTCAGCCCCAGCATTTT	CASSQEGGAGQPQHF
15	TRBV6-5	TRBJ1-5	TRBD1	-	TGTGCCAGCAGTTCGGACAGGGCCGACAATCAGCCCCAGCATTTT	CASSSDRADNQPQHF
13	TRBV5-1	TRBJ2-3	TRBD2	-	TGCGCCAGCAGCAGGGACTACACAGATACGCAGTATTTT	CASSRDYTDTQYF
16	TRBV23-1	TRBJ1-1	TRBD1	few	TGCGCCAGCAGTCGACAGGGGGAACGAATGAACACTGAAGCTTTCTTT	CASSRQGERMNTEAFF
13	TRBV6-6	TRBJ1-2	-	-	TGTGCCAGCAGTTACACTTCGGTCCATGGCTACACCTTC	CASSYTSVHGYTF
16	TRBV18	TRBJ1-2	TRBD1	once	TGTGCCAGCTCACCCGGAGGGGCAGGGGGCAACTATGGCTACACCTTC	CASSPGGAGGNYGYTF
13	TRBV28	TRBJ2-2	-	-	TGTGCCAGCACCCTTCTCAACACCGGGGAGCTGTTTTTT	CASTLLNTGELFF
15	TRBV28	TRBJ2-1	-	-	TGTGCCAGCAGTTTCTTGACTCGACGGTACAATGAGCAGTTCTTC	CASSFLTRRYNEQFF
15	TRBV7-2	TRBJ2-7	TRBD2	-	TGTGCCAGCAGCTCAGTCCGGGACTACATGTACGAGCAGTACTTC	CASSSVRDYMYEQYF
16	TRBV6-6	TRBJ1-4	TRBD1	few	TGTGCCAGCAGTTACTCACAGGGGGCGTCTGGAGAAAAACTGTTTTTT	CASSYSQGASGEKLFF
16	TRBV9	TRBJ2-3	TRBD1	-	TGTGCCAGCAGCCCTCCGGGACAGGGTGGCACAGATACGCAGTATTTT	CASSPPGQGGTDTQYF
16	TRBV14	TRBJ1-2	-	-	TGTGCCAGCAGCCAAACCATGACAGGCTCTAACTATGGCTGCACCTTC	CASSQTMTGSNYGCTF
19	TRBV4-1	TRBJ2-2	TRBD1	-	TGCGCCAGCAGCCAAGAAAGGGGTCTTGGGACAGGGGGCACCGGGGAGCTGTTTTTT	CASSQERGLGTGGTGELFF
15	TRBV9	TRBJ2-1	-	-	TGTGCCAGCAGCGCCTGGACAGCAGCCTACAATGAGCAGTTCTTC	CASSAWTAAYNEQFF
15	TRBV30	TRBJ2-5	TRBD2	-	TGTGCCTGCAGAACTAGCGGGAGGGCAGGTGAGACCCAGTACTTC	CACRTSGRAGETQYF
15	TRBV7-6	TRBJ1-3	TRBD1	-	TGTGCCAGCAGCGTGGACAGGGCCACTGGAAACACCATATATTTT	CASSVDRATGNTIYF
15	TRBV5-4	TRBJ1-3	-	-	TGTGCCAGCAGCTTATCAACAGACTCTGGAAACACCATATATTTT	CASSLSTDSGNTIYF
13	TRBV7-3	TRBJ2-5	TRBD1	-	TGTGCCAGCAGCTCGGGACAGAAAGAGACCCAGTACTTC	CASSSGQKETQYF
18	TRBV5-1	TRBJ2-5	-	-	TGCGCCAGCAGCCCGGGAGGGTTTGGGTCCAGGGGGGACGAGACCCAGTACTTC	CASSPGGFGSRGDETQYF
13	TRBV6-5	TRBJ1-1	-	few	TGTGCCAGCAGTGAGACAGTGAACACTGAAGCTTTCTTT	CASSETVNTEAFF
13	TRBV6-5	TRBJ2-5	-	-	TGTGCCAGCACCCTGGCCCCAACTAGCACCCAGTACTTC	CASTLAPTSTQYF
13	TRBV19	TRBJ2-7	-	once	TGTGCCAGTAGCGCGGGGCTATCCTACGAGCAGTACTTC	CASSAGLSYEQYF
15	TRBV27	TRBJ1-1	-	-	TGTGCCAGCAGACCAAACGGGGTAACTAACACTGAAGCTTTCTTT	CASRPNGVTNTEAFF
17	TRBV2	TRBJ1-4	TRBD1	-	TGTGCCAGCAGTGACCCAGGGGGCATTGCAACTAATGAAAAACTGTTTTTT	CASSDPGGIATNEKLFF
14	TRBV6-5	TRBJ2-2	-	-	TGTGCCAGCAGTTACTCGCGTGGGCCCGGGGAGCTGTTTTTT	CASSYSRGPGELFF
14	TRBV5-4	TRBJ2-3	TRBD2	-	TGTGCCATCGGTGGCGGGAGGAGCCCAGATACGCAGTATTTT	CAIGGGRSPDTQYF
16	TRBV5-1	TRBJ2-3	TRBD2	-	TGCGCCAGCAGCCACGCGGGACTAGCCCGTGCAGATACGCAGTATTTT	CASSHAGLARADTQYF
16	TRBV10-3	TRBJ2-1	TRBD2	-	TGTGCCATCAGTGAGCCGACTAGCCTCTCCTACAATGAGCAGTTCTTC	CAISEPTSLSYNEQFF
16	TRBV19	TRBJ2-2	TRBD1	-	TGTGCCAGTAGCACGCCGGACAGGGGGCAAGGCGGGGAGCTGTTTTTT	CASSTPDRGQGGELFF
13	TRBV6-1	TRBJ2-7	-	-	TGTGCCAGCAGTTCCGAAGCGGGCTACGAGCAGTACTTC	CASSSEAGYEQYF
14	TRBV6-5	TRBJ2-5	TRBD2	-	TGTGCCAGCAGTACCCGGGGGGGTTCAGAGACCCAGTACTTC	CASSTRGGSETQYF
17	TRBV27	TRBJ2-1	TRBD2	-	TGTGCCAGCAGTCCCCGGGGCGGGAGGTGGATGGACAATGAGCAGTTCTTC	CASSPRGGRWMDNEQFF
14	TRBV6-6	TRBJ2-7	-	-	TGTGCCAGCAGGGAGGGGGGGGACTCCTACGAGCAGTACTTC	CASREGGDSYEQYF